This T cell receptor (beta chain) was recovered during a study of T cells in localized non-small cell lung cancer. TCRdb's copy holds only in-frame clones and misses some; the assay was immunoSEQ multiplex PCR. The data hold approximately 34,000 clones, with approximately 90% observed a single time. Worth noting for this clone: Its cognate antigen is unknown.

The germline gives CDR1 MDHEN, CDR2 SYDVKM. V lost 6 bases to trimming and J lost 2 bases, with 10 bases between them. The CDR3 runs 13 residues. Whole-study results and caveats: Adjacent uninvolved lung tissue had the highest T cell clonality, exceeding tumor. The study sequenced only one region of the tumor. As a result, intratumor heterogeneity could not be excluded and remains possible. Median detection of top 100 tumor clones in adjacent lung was about 52 clones.

This chain connects TRBV28 to TRBJ1-2; D is unclear. This clonotype was obtained from a woman between 40 and 69 years old with stage I lung adenocarcinoma. The sequencing here drew on peripheral blood, taken before any cancer treatment. The CDR3 DNA follows: TGTGCCAGCAGCCTCGACGGAAACTATGGCTACACCTTC. This gives the protein CASSLDGNYGYTF.